The clone carrying this T cell receptor beta chain was seen many times. Its antigen is undetermined. CD8+CD57+ cell expansion had been shown by flow cytometry in patients chosen for sequencing. Blood samples were obtained from patients who had received no prior therapy. This specimen comes from a study of CD8+CD57+ T cells in acquired aplastic anemia. In the study overall: Yields of DNA that came from sorted CD4+ and CD8+ cells averaged roughly 3.3 ug.

Findings and caveats of the study: Around 29 CD8+ CDR3 sequences were shared between patients and controls. Patients did not significantly differ from controls in CD8+ Simpson's diversity.

Trimming took off 0 bases at V and 1 base at J, with 10 bases between the two ends. Germline V gene lookup returns CDR1 SGHNT and CDR2 YYREEE (reference sequence). This CDR3 region has 15 residues. CDR3 and TCR beta VDJ profiling relied on genomic DNA as the template. Using its own MiXCR run on the reads, TCRdb lists one record per CDR3 protein. Of 200,000 or so distinct CDR3 sequences in the sample, over 40% were seen once. The sequenced material came from sorted CD4+, CD8+, or CD8+CD57+ T cells (not recorded which) from PBMCs. The rearrangement uses TRBV5-4 and TRBJ1-1; D remains ambiguous. This sequence was found in a human donor with aplastic anemia. The CDR3 loop reads CASSLEPYRNTEAFF. CDR3 bases: TGTGCCAGCAGCTTGGAGCCCTACAGGAACACTGAAGCTTTCTTT.